Detailed here is one T cell receptor (beta chain). In this sample, this clonotype turned up many times. No cognate antigen has been identified for it. No base quality values were provided; no much bigger clone lies one nucleotide off. The data are from a study of T cell repertoires in cytomegalovirus infection (dated by TCRdb to the late 2010s). About the study as a whole: Donor HLA type was relevant to the analysis, as public TCR beta signatures indicated carriage of CMV infection together with the matching HLA type.

For sequencing, an Illumina HiSeq 1500 was employed. The public reads were quality trimmed at Q25 with fastp and then assembled into clones with MiXCR by TCRdb, keeping productive beta chains. Records with the same CDR3 protein are collapsed into one entry carrying the most frequent genes and DNA. Present in this sample are 630,000 or so distinct CDR3 sequences, approximately 25% of which were seen just once. The ten largest clones take up around 7.6% of the sample. CDR1 is given as SQVTM and CDR2 as ANQGSEA, both from the germline V gene. From its cysteine to its phenylalanine, the CDR3 spans 13 amino acids. Of the read, only the CDR3 DNA is kept; its 39 bases are in frame from base 1. V and J lose 5 bases and 7 bases, and a span of 17 bases separates them. What the work shows at the level of the full study, not this receptor alone: In both this cohort and an independent roughly 350-donor cohort, the cumulative frequency of public TCR beta family members distinguished carriers of CMV infection plus the relevant HLA type. In the ex vivo response, HLA-C-restricted CMV-specific TCR beta clonotypes were dominant, and in two of eight donors the single most frequent clonotype came from this HLA-C-restricted group.

This receptor was obtained from a human donor in good health (CMV status not recorded). Some clones in this sample may be carry-over from other donors' samples. The rearrangement joined TRBV29-1 to TRBJ1-2; TRBD1 is possibly the D segment (5 matching bases). The sequencing sample was made of CD8+ T cells from PBMCs. The CDR3 has the sequence CSVMTGGGSGYTF. The sequenced DNA is TGCAGCGTTATGACCGGGGGAGGCTCTGGCTACACCTTC. Reference TRBV29-1 and TRBJ1-2 proteins supply the regions before and after the CDR3; the full variable domain is: SAVISQKPSRDICQRGTSLTIQCQVDSQVTMMFWYRQQPGQSLTLIATANQGSEATYESGFVIDKFPISRPNLTFSTLTVSNMSPEDSSIYLCSVMTGGGSGYTFGSGTRLTVV.